The next 32 T cell receptor beta chains were all read from a single sample in a study of cytomegalovirus exposure and HLA in healthy donors. The repertoire was sequenced with immunoSEQ multiplex PCR; TCRdb's copy has only in-frame clones and lacks some. Of 100,000 to 150,000 clones listed, roughly 86% are singletons. The sequencing sample was made of PBMCs. The origin of the receptors is a man aged 25-45 years in good health and CMV-seronegative.

The chain links TRBV4-3 to TRBJ1-4; D perhaps matches TRBD1 (6 bases). Looked up from germline, CDR1 is LGHNA and CDR2 is YSLEER. CDR3 length: 16 amino acids. Between the trimmed V and J ends, which lost 0 bases and 4 bases, there was a span of 12 bases. The DNA for the CDR3 is TGCGCCAGCAGCCAAGATTGGGGGGGCGGTAATGAAAAACTGTTTTTT. It is translated as CASSQDWGGGNEKLFF.

CDR3 in amino acids: CASSRFDTQGEKLFF. The DNA of the CDR3 is TGTGCCAGCAGCCGGTTCGACACCCAGGGGGAAAAACTGTTTTTT. V usage is TRBV9 and J usage is TRBJ1-4; a weak D match, TRBD1 (6 bases). Trimming cost V 4 bases and J 8 bases, with 18 bases left between them. The germline V gene has CDR1 SGDLS and CDR2 YYNGEE. This CDR3 spans 15 amino acids. Full variable domain (missing parts from reference TRBV9 and TRBJ1-4): DSGVTQTPKHLITATGQRVTLRCSPRSGDLSVYWYQQSLDQGLQFLIQYYNGEERAKGNILERFSAQQFPDLHSELNLSSLELGDSALYFCASSRFDTQGEKLFFGSGTQLSVL.

V usage is TRBV6-5 and J usage is TRBJ1-2, with 10 positions matching TRBD1. Germline CDR1 MNHEY, CDR2 SVGAGI. The CDR3 spans 15 residues. With V trimmed by 5 bases and J by 4 bases, 7 bases remained unmatched. The CDR3, as DNA: TGTGCCAGCAGTCGGGGGACAGGGGTTGGCTATGGCTACACCTTC. As protein: CASSRGTGVGYGYTF.

The chain combines TRBV27 with TRBJ2-1; 8 bases match TRBD2. This CDR3 has 15 amino acids. The germline V gene has CDR1 MNHEY and CDR2 SMNVEV (reference sequence). The V and J ends lost 5 bases and 5 bases, in that order; junction bases with no gene match: 8. The chain's CDR3 is CASSPSGGQNNEQFF. The CDR3 bases are TGTGCCAGCAGTCCCTCGGGGGGGCAGAACAATGAGCAGTTCTTC.

This clone was detected only a few times. The chain links TRBV7-2 to TRBJ2-7; D call uncertain. Between the trimmed V and J ends, which lost 1 base and 3 bases, there was a span of 7 bases. CDR3 length: 13 amino acids. CDR1 is SGHTA and CDR2 is FQGNSA in the germline V gene. This CDR3 reads CASSLESRYEQYF. The CDR3 region has the DNA TGTGCCAGCAGCTTAGAGAGCCGCTACGAGCAGTACTTC. Full variable domain (outside the CDR3, taken from reference TRBV7-2 and TRBJ2-7): GAGVSQSPSNKVTEKGKDVELRCDPISGHTALYWYRQSLGQGLEFLIYFQGNSAPDKSGLPSDRFSAERTGGSVSTLTIQRTQQEDSAVYLCASSLESRYEQYFGPGTRLTVT.

This clone appeared once. This chain joins TRBV6-6 and TRBJ1-6; 7 nucleotides align to TRBD1. The CDR3 covers 15 residues. Trimming removed 6 bases from V and 5 bases from J; junction bases left unmatched: 7. The germline CDR1 and CDR2 sequences are MNHNY and SVGAGI (reference sequence). The CDR3 loop is CASRTSGTDNSPLHF. The CDR3 coding sequence is TGTGCCAGCAGAACCTCCGGGACAGATAATTCACCCCTCCACTTT.

J is TRBJ1-1 and V is TRBV28; 10 bases are a match to TRBD1. Per germline, CDR1 MDHEN and CDR2 SYDVKM. This CDR3 has 15 amino acids. The V gene end was trimmed by 4 bases and the J gene end by 3 bases; junction bases not matched to a gene: 5. The CDR3 DNA is TGTGCCAGCAGTTACCCGGGACAGGGGTACACTGAAGCTTTCTTT. Protein product: CASSYPGQGYTEAFF.

The V call is TRBV9, the J call TRBJ2-2; 8 nucleotides align to TRBD1. The CDR3 sequence is 19 residues long. V was clipped by 0 bases and J by 1 base; unmatched bases: 11. The V gene's germline CDR1 is SGDLS and CDR2 YYNGEE. CDR3 residues: CASSVESTGATMNTGELFF. The DNA for the CDR3 is TGTGCCAGCAGCGTAGAATCGACAGGGGCTACAATGAACACCGGGGAGCTGTTTTTT.

The genes are TRBV7-3 and TRBJ2-1; 10 nucleotides line up with TRBD2. The CDR3 totals 14 residues. V shed 8 bases, J shed 4 bases, and the junction held 5 bases outside the gene matches. The V gene's germline CDR1 is SGHTA and CDR2 FQGTGA. Written as DNA, the CDR3 is TGTGCCAGCGCCTCTAGCGGGGGATACAATGAGCAGTTCTTC. Translation: CASASSGGYNEQFF.

The chain couples TRBV18 to TRBJ1-3; D ambiguous. The CDR3 length is 15 residues. Per the germline V gene, CDR1 is KGHSH and CDR2 is LQKENI. The V gene lost 3 bases and the J gene lost 0 bases, with 9 bases spanning the gap. The CDR3 loop reads CASSPEVGSGNTIYF. The DNA for the CDR3 is TGTGCCAGCTCACCCGAGGTTGGCTCTGGAAACACCATATATTTT.

The rearrangement uses TRBV7-2 and TRBJ1-3; TRBD1 aligns across 12 bases. The CDR3 consists of 17 residues. V lost 5 bases, J lost 3 bases, and 8 bases stayed unmatched. Germline CDR1 reads SGHTA; CDR2 reads FQGNSA. The CDR3, as DNA: TGTGCCAGCAGCCTGTCCGGGACAGGGGGCCGTGGAAACACCATATATTTT. Protein sequence: CASSLSGTGGRGNTIYF.

The chain recombines TRBV5-6 with TRBJ1-5; the D is unclear. The germline V and J ends were trimmed by 3 bases and 5 bases, with 12 bases remaining between them. There are 14 residues in the CDR3. CDR1 is SGHDT and CDR2 is YYEEEE in the germline V gene. The DNA of the CDR3 is TGTGCCAGCAGCTCCGGGGAGGGCCATCAGCCCCAGCATTTT. Amino acid sequence: CASSSGEGHQPQHF.

The chain links TRBV6-6 to TRBJ1-5, with D possibly matching TRBD1 (5 bases). Per germline, CDR1 MNHNY and CDR2 SVGAGI (reference sequence). V was trimmed by 2 bases and J by 4 bases, leaving 12 bases between them. The CDR3 sequence is 15 residues long. The CDR3 protein is CASSYVQGGNQPQHF. The CDR3 nucleotides read TGTGCCAGCAGTTACGTCCAGGGTGGAAATCAGCCCCAGCATTTT.

The chain is built from TRBV6-4 and TRBJ1-6, with D tentatively TRBD1 (5 bases). V was trimmed by 2 bases and J by 10 bases, leaving 9 bases between them. CDR3 size: 13 residues. Germline CDR1 MRHNA, CDR2 SNTAGT. The CDR3 DNA reads TGTGCCAGCAGTGACAGGGGTGGATCACCCCTCCACTTT. Encoded protein: CASSDRGGSPLHF.

This chain connects TRBV19 to TRBJ2-1, with 8 nucleotides matching TRBD2. The germline gives CDR1 LNHDA, CDR2 SQIVND (reference sequence). CDR3 length equals 15 residues. Losses at the gene ends were 3 bases for V and 6 bases for J; bases not matched to a gene: 7. The CDR3 nucleotides are TGTGCCAGTAGTATGGCGGGACTAGTGGGCAATGAGCAGTTCTTC. It encodes CASSMAGLVGNEQFF.

This chain joins TRBV5-1 and TRBJ2-3, with D perhaps TRBD1 (6 bases). Germline V gene sequence: CDR1 SGHRS, CDR2 YFSETQ. The CDR3 sequence is 14 residues long. V lost 4 bases and J lost 1, with 10 bases in between. The CDR3: CASSHRVGTDTQYF. CDR3 sequence (DNA): TGCGCCAGCAGCCACAGGGTGGGCACAGATACGCAGTATTTT.

The V gene is TRBV27, the J gene TRBJ2-1, with 7 bases aligning to TRBD2. Germline assignment: CDR1 MNHEY and CDR2 SMNVEV (reference sequence). The CDR3 runs to 15 residues. The V gene end was trimmed by 5 bases and the J gene end by 0 bases; junction bases not matched to a gene: 4. CDR3 nucleotide sequence: TGTGCCAGCAGTCGTGGGGGGGGCTCCTACAATGAGCAGTTCTTC. It yields the protein CASSRGGGSYNEQFF.

Concerning this clone itself: The germline gene is not matched at one end of the junction; a read error may be the cause. Other DNA sequences within the sample encode an identical CDR3. The chain joins TRBV7-9 to TRBJ2-7; tentatively, D is TRBD1 (5 bases). The germline V gene has CDR1 SEHNR and CDR2 FQNEAQ (reference sequence). This CDR3 has 16 amino acids. Here the CDR3 reads CASSLVPGRADYEQYF. The CDR3 nucleotides are TGTGCTAGCAGCTTAGTACCGGGCAGGGCTGACTACGAGCAGTACTTC.

The CDR3 region is CASSLEVGAGVNSPLHF. The CDR3 DNA reads TGTGCCAGCAGCTTAGAAGTTGGGGCAGGGGTCAATTCACCCCTCCACTTT. The chain couples TRBV7-9 to TRBJ1-6; D may be TRBD1 (6 bases). The CDR3 length is 17 residues. Germline V gives CDR1 SEHNR, CDR2 FQNEAQ (reference sequence). Trimming removed 1 base from V and 7 bases from J, with 17 bases in between.

This chain links TRBV7-2 with TRBJ2-7, with D possibly being TRBD1 (6 bases). V lost 0 bases, J lost 2 bases, and 8 bases lay in between. CDR1 is SGHTA and CDR2 is FQGNSA in the germline V gene. This CDR3 spans 14 amino acids. CDR3 sequence: CASSLATGTYEQYF. DNA for the CDR3: TGTGCCAGCAGCTTAGCAACAGGGACCTACGAGCAGTACTTC.

The chain uses TRBV29-1 and TRBJ1-2; D is possibly TRBD1 (5 bases). V lost 3 bases and J 4 bases, leaving 12 bases between the germline ends. The CDR3 has 13 residues. CDR1 is SQVTM and CDR2 is ANQGSEA in the germline V gene. This chain's CDR3 is CSVESDSRYGYTF. The CDR3 DNA follows: TGCAGCGTTGAGAGCGACAGCCGCTATGGCTACACCTTC.

The V call is TRBV5-1, the J call TRBJ1-4, with 7 bases matching TRBD1. With 4 bases clipped from V and 4 bases from J, the junction kept 10 bases outside the gene matches. The germline V gene has CDR1 SGHRS and CDR2 YFSETQ. The length of the CDR3 is 16 residues. DNA of the CDR3: TGCGCCAGCAGCGCGACAGGGTGGTCGGGTAATGAAAAACTGTTTTTT. This codes for CASSATGWSGNEKLFF.

The chain employs TRBV6-1 and TRBJ2-3; a possible D gene is TRBD2 (6 bases). The CDR3 runs 14 residues. Germline CDR1 reads MNHNS; CDR2 reads SASEGT. V gave up 9 bases and J gave up 0 bases, with 13 bases separating them. In DNA, the CDR3 is TGTGCCAGGAGGGAGGACACTAGCACAGATACGCAGTATTTT. Its protein is CARREDTSTDTQYF.

The sample holds a few counts of this clone. The V and J genes are TRBV19 and TRBJ1-2, with no clear D. Trimming left V 6 bases short and J 8 bases short, with 13 bases between. This CDR3 is built from 12 residues. Germline V gene data show CDR1 as LNHDA and CDR2 as SQIVND (reference sequence). CDR3 DNA sequence: TGTGCCAGTAGGCGGGCCGCAAGGGGCTACACCTTC. Encoded protein: CASRRAARGYTF.

Regarding this clone: The germline gene is not matched at one end of the junction; a read error may be the cause. The chain uses TRBV10-2 and TRBJ2-1, with 7 bases identical to TRBD1. The CDR3 contains 12 residues. The germline V gene encodes CDR1 WSHSY and CDR2 SAAADI. In DNA, the CDR3 is TGCGCCAGCAGTGAGATAGAGGGGGCGGTGGTCTTC. It specifies CASSEIEGAVVF.

V is TRBV7-9 and J is TRBJ1-2; no reliable D call. CDR1 SEHNR and CDR2 FQNEAQ come from the germline V gene (reference sequence). V dropped 5 bases and J dropped 4 bases, with 11 bases sitting between them. The CDR3 spans 13 residues. The CDR3 nucleotides are TGTGCCAGCAGCCCGACTGCCGGCTATGGCTACACCTTC. It encodes CASSPTAGYGYTF.

V is TRBV7-6 and J is TRBJ2-5, with D perhaps TRBD1 (6 bases). Trimming shortened V by 5 bases and J by 1 base, and 14 bases separated the two germline ends. Germline V gene sequence: CDR1 SGHVS, CDR2 FNYEAQ. This CDR3 has 15 amino acids. CDR3 DNA sequence: TGTGCCAGCAGCCCTTCACAGGGAGCCCAAGAGACCCAGTACTTC. Its protein product is CASSPSQGAQETQYF.

The chain has TRBV19 and TRBJ1-2; D not certain. Germline CDR1 reads LNHDA; CDR2 reads SQIVND (reference sequence). The CDR3 spans 16 residues. The ends were cut back, 2 bases at V and 0 bases at J, with 13 bases in the middle. CDR3 protein: CASSIRSQGANYGYTF. CDR3 sequence (DNA): TGTGCCAGTAGTATAAGGTCACAAGGAGCTAACTATGGCTACACCTTC.

The chain recombines TRBV19 with TRBJ2-5, with TRBD2 identical over 7 bases. CDR1 and CDR2 from the germline V gene are LNHDA and SQIVND (reference sequence). The V segment lost 5 bases and the J segment 5 bases; nucleotides outside the gene matches: 11. The CDR3 totals 15 residues. Here the CDR3 reads CASSPAPIGRETQYF. DNA of the CDR3: TGTGCCAGTAGTCCCGCCCCTATCGGGAGGGAGACCCAGTACTTC. Supplemented by reference TRBV19 and TRBJ2-5, the full variable domain reads DGGITQSPKYLFRKEGQNVTLSCEQNLNHDAMYWYRQDPGQGLRLIYYSQIVNDFQKGDIAEGYSVSREKKESFPLTVTSAQKNPTAFYLCASSPAPIGRETQYFGPGTRLLVL.

The chain employs TRBV19 and TRBJ1-2; D possibly corresponds to TRBD1 (6 bases). The CDR3 spans 14 residues. Trimming took off 7 bases at V and 3 bases at J, with 15 bases between the two ends. Germline V gene sequence: CDR1 LNHDA, CDR2 SQIVND (reference sequence). The chain's CDR3 is CASTDGQPHYGYTF. CDR3 nucleotides: TGTGCCAGTACCGATGGACAGCCCCACTATGGCTACACCTTC.

The chain recombines TRBV28 with TRBJ2-3; 12 bases fit TRBD1. V was pared by 6 bases and J by 4 bases, with 8 bases of the junction left unmatched. Germline V gene sequence: CDR1 MDHEN, CDR2 SYDVKM. The CDR3 spans 16 residues. CDR3 nucleotide sequence: TGTGCCAGCAGCCATACCGGGACAGGGGGCGCAGATACGCAGTATTTT. This sequence encodes CASSHTGTGGADTQYF.

The V call is TRBV29-1, the J call TRBJ2-3; 7 positions match TRBD1. The CDR3 spans 16 residues. J was trimmed by 8 bases and V by 1 base; bases with no gene match: 15. Germline assignment: CDR1 SQVTM and CDR2 ANQGSEA. CDR3 region: CSVEGESGQYSGTQYF. The CDR3 DNA reads as TGCAGCGTTGAAGGGGAATCGGGACAGTACTCCGGTACGCAGTATTTT.